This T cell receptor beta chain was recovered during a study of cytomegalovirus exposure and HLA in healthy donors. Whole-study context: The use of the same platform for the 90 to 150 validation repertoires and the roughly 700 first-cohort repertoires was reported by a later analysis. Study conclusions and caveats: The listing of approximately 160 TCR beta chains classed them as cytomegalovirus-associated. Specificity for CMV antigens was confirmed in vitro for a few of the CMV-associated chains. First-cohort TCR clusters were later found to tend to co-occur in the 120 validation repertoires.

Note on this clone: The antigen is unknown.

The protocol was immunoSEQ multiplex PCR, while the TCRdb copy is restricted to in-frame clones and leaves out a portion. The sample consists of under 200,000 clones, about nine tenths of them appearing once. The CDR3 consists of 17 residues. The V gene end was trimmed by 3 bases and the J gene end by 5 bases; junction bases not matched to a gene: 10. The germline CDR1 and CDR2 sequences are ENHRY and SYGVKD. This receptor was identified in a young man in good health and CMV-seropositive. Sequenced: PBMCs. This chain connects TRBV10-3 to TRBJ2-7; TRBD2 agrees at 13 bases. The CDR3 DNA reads TGTGCCATCAGTGAAGGACTAGCGGGAGAAGGATCGGACGAGCAGTACTTC. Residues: CAISEGLAGEGSDEQYF.